The 25 T cell receptor beta chains presented below share a single source sample, sequenced in a study of human T cells and chemical hapten exposure. MiXCR, applied by TCRdb to the RACE reads, yields one record per CDR3 protein. The table records some 350,000 distinct CDR3 sequences, under 6.5% of them present only once. Documented time point: patch test 2, 6 weeks after DPC sensitization. Regarding treatment: therapeutic diphenylcyclopropenone sensitization with weekly scalp DPC. Material: whole blood, obtained in connection with sensitization to the hapten diphenylcyclopropenone (DPC). These receptors all come from a woman aged 18 to 35 with alopecia areata. Some clones in this sample may be carry-over from other donors' samples.

This chain connects TRBV4-2 to TRBJ1-1; tentatively, D is TRBD1 (5 bases). CDR3 length equals 15 residues. CDR1 and CDR2 from the germline V gene are LGHNA and YNFKEQ. The germline V and J ends were trimmed by 1 base and 4 bases, with 13 bases remaining between them. The CDR3 DNA sequence: TGTGCCAGCAGCCAAGCCCCAGGGACGGGCACTGAAGCTTTCTTT. Translated: CASSQAPGTGTEAFF.

The chain links TRBV11-2 to TRBJ1-4; 8 nucleotides align to TRBD1. This CDR3 comprises 14 residues. Germline V CDR1 and CDR2: SGHAT, FQNNGV. V gave up 5 bases and J gave up 8 bases; unmatched junction bases: 7. The chain's CDR3 is CASSNGQGDEKLFF. In DNA form, the CDR3 reads TGTGCCAGCAGCAACGGACAGGGAGACGAAAAACTGTTTTTT.

The chain combines TRBV5-1 with TRBJ2-5, with 8 bases aligning to TRBD1. This CDR3 has 15 amino acids. V trimming: 4 bases; J trimming: 3 bases; junction bases outside the gene matches: 8. Germline loops: CDR1 SGHRS, CDR2 YFSETQ. Here the CDR3 reads CASSMGQAPKETQYF. In DNA, the CDR3 is TGCGCCAGCAGCATGGGACAGGCGCCGAAAGAGACCCAGTACTTC. Looking up the rest from reference TRBV5-1 and TRBJ2-5 gives the full variable domain: KAGVTQTPRYLIKTRGQQVTLSCSPISGHRSVSWYQQTPGQGLQFLFEYFSETQRNKGNFPGRFSGRQFSNSRSEMNVSTLELGDSALYLCASSMGQAPKETQYFGPGTRLLVL.

This clonotype was picked up a small number of times. V and J are TRBV6-6 and TRBJ2-7, with D maybe TRBD2 (6 bases). The V end lost 4 bases, the J end lost 4 bases, and 11 bases lay between the germline ends. In germline, CDR1 is MNHNY, CDR2 SVGAGI (reference sequence). This CDR3 comprises 13 residues. CDR3 protein: CASSFPGEYEQYF. The DNA of the CDR3 is TGTGCCAGCAGTTTTCCGGGGGAGTACGAGCAGTACTTC.

This clonotype turned up a few times. V and J are TRBV12-3 or TRBV12-4 and TRBJ1-1, with D perhaps TRBD1 (6 bases). V gave up 1 base and J gave up 1 base, with 7 bases separating them. This CDR3 contains 14 residues. The CDR3 DNA reads TGTGCCAGCAGTTTAGGGACAGAGAACACTGAAGCTTTCTTT. It codes for CASSLGTENTEAFF.

This clonotype was counted between two and nine times. V is TRBV7-2 and J is TRBJ2-5; the D is unclear. CDR1 is SGHTA, CDR2 FQGNSA, per germline. The CDR3 is 14 amino acids. Trimming cost V 2 bases and J 4 bases, with 11 bases left between them. The CDR3 bases are TGTGCCAGCAGCTTATCGTGGGTGGGAGAGACCCAGTACTTC. Amino acid sequence: CASSLSWVGETQYF. Complete variable domain (other parts from reference TRBV7-2 and TRBJ2-5): GAGVSQSPSNKVTEKGKDVELRCDPISGHTALYWYRQSLGQGLEFLIYFQGNSAPDKSGLPSDRFSAERTGGSVSTLTIQRTQQEDSAVYLCASSLSWVGETQYFGPGTRLLVL.

This chain uses TRBV12-3 or TRBV12-4 with TRBJ2-3, with unresolved D. The V end lost 4 bases, the J end lost 3 bases, and 14 bases lay between the germline ends. CDR3 size: 15 residues. As DNA, the CDR3 is TGTGCCAGCAGTTCGAGAGAGACCCCGACAGATACGCAGTATTTT. Amino acid sequence: CASSSRETPTDTQYF.

This clonotype turned up a few times. This chain links TRBV2 with TRBJ1-4, with TRBD1 matching 7 bases. Germline assignment: CDR1 SNHLY and CDR2 FYNNEI. This CDR3 is 15 amino acids long. Losses at the gene ends were 2 bases for V and 8 bases for J; bases not matched to a gene: 8. The CDR3 spells CASSESQGTWEKLFF. The CDR3 nucleotides read TGTGCCAGCAGTGAATCACAGGGGACGTGGGAAAAACTGTTTTTT.

This clonotype was counted once. A junction end diverges from the germline sequence, so it may reflect a read error. The chain has TRBV2 and TRBJ1-4; 10 nucleotides agree with TRBD1. The CDR3 contains 13 residues. Germline V gene data show CDR1 as SNHLY and CDR2 as FYNNEI. The CDR3 loop is CASSPGTGEKLLF. The DNA for the CDR3 is TGTGCCAGCAGTCCCGGGACAGGGGAAAAACTGTTATTT.

The chain couples TRBV13 to TRBJ2-7; D unclear. The germline V and J ends were trimmed by 5 bases and 2 bases, with 19 bases remaining between them. Per germline, CDR1 PRHDT and CDR2 FYEKMQ (reference sequence). The CDR3 runs to 16 residues. The CDR3 spells CASSPSDAALPYEQYF. CDR3 DNA sequence: TGTGCCAGCAGCCCATCCGACGCGGCCCTCCCCTACGAGCAGTACTTC. The full variable domain, rest sourced from reference TRBV13 and TRBJ2-7, is AAGVIQSPRHLIKEKRETATLKCYPIPRHDTVYWYQQGPGQDPQFLISFYEKMQSDKGSIPDRFSAQQFSDYHSELNMSSLELGDSALYFCASSPSDAALPYEQYFGPGTRLTVT.

The chain employs TRBV12-3 or TRBV12-4 and TRBJ1-5; D unresolved. The CDR3 covers 15 residues. V was pared by 3 bases and J by 0 bases, with 9 bases between. CDR3 in amino acids: CASSFRADSNQPQHF. CDR3 DNA: TGTGCCAGCAGTTTTAGGGCGGATAGCAATCAGCCCCAGCATTTT.

This clonotype was recorded many times. The V call is TRBV10-3, the J call TRBJ1-1; D is perhaps TRBD1 (5 bases). Between the trimmed V and J ends, which lost 10 bases and 4 bases, there was a span of 10 bases. This CDR3 is built from 11 residues. Germline values: CDR1 ENHRY, CDR2 SYGVKD. CDR3 loop: CATTDLTEAFF. In DNA, the CDR3 is TGTGCCACGACAGACCTCACTGAAGCTTTCTTT.

This clonotype was counted only a few times. The chain uses TRBV9 and TRBJ1-2, with no clear D. CDR1 is SGDLS and CDR2 is YYNGEE in the germline V gene. The CDR3 extends over 15 amino acids. V dropped 0 bases and J dropped 0 bases, with 9 bases sitting between them. CDR3 in amino acids: CASSVAQAANYGYTF. CDR3 sequence (DNA): TGTGCCAGCAGCGTAGCGCAGGCCGCTAACTATGGCTACACCTTC.

The chain is built from TRBV5-1 and TRBJ2-7; maybe TRBD2 (5 bases). This CDR3 comprises 13 residues. The germline V gene has CDR1 SGHRS and CDR2 YFSETQ. Trimming left V 4 bases short and J 5 bases short, with 13 bases between. The DNA of the CDR3 is TGCGCCAGCAGCCCGGCGAGGGCAGACGAGCAGTACTTC. Its protein is CASSPARADEQYF.

This clonotype was recorded at least ten times. CDR3 protein: CASSRTGFGYNSPLHF. DNA for the CDR3: TGTGCCAGCAGTCGCACCGGATTTGGTTATAATTCACCCCTCCACTTT. The chain is built from TRBV5-6 and TRBJ1-6; no reliable D call. Germline values: CDR1 SGHDT, CDR2 YYEEEE. The CDR3 extends over 16 amino acids. V was shortened by 5 bases and J by 4 bases, with 16 bases between the two germline ends.

This clonotype has just a few counts. The chain joins TRBV6-5 to TRBJ2-7, with a possible D match to TRBD2 (7 bases). V was shortened by 6 bases and J by 0 bases, with 18 bases between the two germline ends. The germline gives CDR1 MNHEY, CDR2 SVGAGI. The CDR3 has 16 amino acids. The CDR3 region is CASRSSLGGASYEQYF. The CDR3 nucleotides are TGTGCCAGCAGGTCCTCCCTGGGGGGGGCCTCCTACGAGCAGTACTTC.

The rearrangement links TRBV6-2 or TRBV6-3 to TRBJ2-1, with a possible D match to TRBD2 (6 bases). From germline, CDR1 is MNHEY and CDR2 SVGEGT. Trimming took off 8 bases at V and 8 bases at J, with 16 bases between the two ends. This CDR3 has 13 residues. CDR3 residues: CASGGLGEDEQFF. The CDR3 bases are TGTGCCAGCGGTGGCCTGGGGGAGGATGAGCAGTTCTTC.

The chain is built from TRBV6-5 and TRBJ2-1, with D tentatively TRBD1 (5 bases). Germline lookup yields CDR1 MNHEY and CDR2 SVGAGI. The V and J ends lost 3 bases and 6 bases respectively, with 9 bases between them. The CDR3 runs 13 residues. In nucleotides, the CDR3 is TGTGCCAGCAGTTATGGGGCGCGCAATGAGCAGTTCTTC. Protein: CASSYGARNEQFF.

V usage is TRBV7-2 and J usage is TRBJ2-3, with no clear D. V shed 1 base and J shed 0 bases, with 8 bases lying between them. The CDR3 is made up of 15 amino acids. Germline-derived CDR1 and CDR2 are SGHTA and FQGNSA. In DNA form, the CDR3 reads TGTGCCAGCAGCTTAGGGCTCCGGAGCACAGATACGCAGTATTTT. Its translation is CASSLGLRSTDTQYF. The full variable domain, completed using reference TRBV7-2 and TRBJ2-3, is GAGVSQSPSNKVTEKGKDVELRCDPISGHTALYWYRQSLGQGLEFLIYFQGNSAPDKSGLPSDRFSAERTGGSVSTLTIQRTQQEDSAVYLCASSLGLRSTDTQYFGPGTRLTVL.

The sample holds many counts of this clonotype. The V and J genes are TRBV12-3 or TRBV12-4 and TRBJ2-3; D remains ambiguous. The CDR3 contains 12 residues. V was pared by 6 bases and J by 4 bases, with 8 bases between. The CDR3 DNA is TGTGCCAGCAGCCCGGAGTCAGATACGCAGTATTTT. This encodes CASSPESDTQYF.

This chain's CDR3 is CATSRVSAEPQHF. The DNA of the CDR3 is TGTGCCACCAGCAGAGTGTCGGCGGAGCCCCAGCATTTT. J is TRBJ1-5 and V is TRBV15; no definite D call. The CDR3 is made up of 13 amino acids. The V gene lost 1 base and the J gene lost 8 bases, with 9 bases spanning the gap. From germline, CDR1 is LNHNV and CDR2 YYDKDF (reference sequence). Full variable domain (missing parts from reference TRBV15 and TRBJ1-5): DAMVIQNPRYQVTQFGKPVTLSCSQTLNHNVMYWYQQKSSQAPKLLFHYYDKDFNNEADTPDNFQSRRPNTSFCFLDIRSPGLGDTAMYLCATSRVSAEPQHFGDGTRLSIL.

With regard to this clonotype: This sequence may be a read error, since a much larger clone differs from it by one base. The V call is TRBV11-2, the J call TRBJ2-7; 7 nucleotides align to TRBD2. The CDR3 covers 14 residues. The germline V gene has CDR1 SGHAT and CDR2 FQNNGV. In nucleotides, the CDR3 is TGTGCCAGCAACCCCGGGACTACCTTCTACGAGCAGTGCTTC. This sequence encodes CASNPGTTFYEQCF.

Comments on this clonotype: This may be a read error, as it is one base from a much larger clone. This chain joins TRBV6-2 or TRBV6-3 and TRBJ1-2; perhaps TRBD1 as D (5 bases). Germline V gene sequence: CDR1 MNHEY, CDR2 SVGEGT. The CDR3 runs to 13 residues. The CDR3 nucleotides read TGTGCCACCAGTTATCAAGACAGCTATGGCTACACCTTC. As protein: CATSYQDSYGYTF.

The chain is built from TRBV5-1 and TRBJ2-7; D may be TRBD2 (6 bases). This CDR3 is built from 15 residues. Germline CDR1 and CDR2: SGHRS and YFSETQ. The ends were cut back, 5 bases at V and 3 bases at J, with 18 bases in the middle. DNA for the CDR3: TGCGCCAGCAGGGCCGGGGGATCGGGCGGCTACGAGCAGTACTTC. This gives the protein CASRAGGSGGYEQYF. The full variable domain, rest sourced from reference TRBV5-1 and TRBJ2-7, is KAGVTQTPRYLIKTRGQQVTLSCSPISGHRSVSWYQQTPGQGLQFLFEYFSETQRNKGNFPGRFSGRQFSNSRSEMNVSTLELGDSALYLCASRAGGSGGYEQYFGPGTRLTVT.

This clonotype was detected a few times. This chain connects TRBV5-1 to TRBJ1-4, with a weak D call TRBD1 (5 bases). The CDR3 has 15 amino acids. V was clipped by 1 base and J by 4 bases, with 11 bases between them. CDR1 and CDR2 (germline): SGHRS, YFSETQ. The CDR3 DNA sequence: TGCGCCAGCAGCTTGTACCAGGGTCTTAATGAAAAACTGTTTTTT. This encodes CASSLYQGLNEKLFF.